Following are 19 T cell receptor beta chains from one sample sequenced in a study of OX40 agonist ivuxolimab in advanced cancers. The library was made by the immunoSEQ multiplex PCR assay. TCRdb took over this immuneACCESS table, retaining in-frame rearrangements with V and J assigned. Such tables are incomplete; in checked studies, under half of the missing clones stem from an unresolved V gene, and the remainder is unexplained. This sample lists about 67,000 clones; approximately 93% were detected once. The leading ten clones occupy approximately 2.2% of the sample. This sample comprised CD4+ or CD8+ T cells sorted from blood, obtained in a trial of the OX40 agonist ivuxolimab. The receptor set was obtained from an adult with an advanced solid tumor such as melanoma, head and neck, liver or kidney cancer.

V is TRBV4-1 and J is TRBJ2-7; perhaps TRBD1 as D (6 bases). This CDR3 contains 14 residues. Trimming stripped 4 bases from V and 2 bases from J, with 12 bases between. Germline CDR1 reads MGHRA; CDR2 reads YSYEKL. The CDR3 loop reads CASSRGLPTYEQYF. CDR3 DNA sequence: TGCGCCAGCAGCCGGGGGCTTCCCACCTACGAGCAGTACTTC.

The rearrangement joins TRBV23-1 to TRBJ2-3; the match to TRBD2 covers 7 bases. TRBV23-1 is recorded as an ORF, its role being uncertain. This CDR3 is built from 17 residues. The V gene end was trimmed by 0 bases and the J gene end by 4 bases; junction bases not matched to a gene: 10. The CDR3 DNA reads TGCGCCAGCAGTCAATCGAGTCTCCCGGGAGGTTCAGATACGCAGTATTTT. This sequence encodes CASSQSSLPGGSDTQYF.

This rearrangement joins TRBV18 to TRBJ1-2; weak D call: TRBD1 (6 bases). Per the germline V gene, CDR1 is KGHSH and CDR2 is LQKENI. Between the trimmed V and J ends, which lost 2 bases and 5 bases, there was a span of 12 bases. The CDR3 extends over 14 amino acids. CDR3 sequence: CASSPSTGLYGYTF. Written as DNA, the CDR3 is TGTGCCAGCTCACCATCGACAGGCCTATATGGCTACACCTTC.

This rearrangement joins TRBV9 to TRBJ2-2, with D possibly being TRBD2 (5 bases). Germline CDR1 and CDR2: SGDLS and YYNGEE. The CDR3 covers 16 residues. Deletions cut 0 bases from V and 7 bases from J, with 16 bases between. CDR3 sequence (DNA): TGTGCCAGCAGCGTAGCCGACGGCCTGGGAGACGGGGAGCTGTTTTTT. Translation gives CASSVADGLGDGELFF.

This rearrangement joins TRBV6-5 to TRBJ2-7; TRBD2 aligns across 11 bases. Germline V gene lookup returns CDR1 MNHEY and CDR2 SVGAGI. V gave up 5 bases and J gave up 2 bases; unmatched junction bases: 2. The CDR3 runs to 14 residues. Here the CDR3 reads CASSPSGGTYEQYF. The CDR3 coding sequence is TGTGCCAGCAGTCCTAGCGGGGGGACCTACGAGCAGTACTTC.

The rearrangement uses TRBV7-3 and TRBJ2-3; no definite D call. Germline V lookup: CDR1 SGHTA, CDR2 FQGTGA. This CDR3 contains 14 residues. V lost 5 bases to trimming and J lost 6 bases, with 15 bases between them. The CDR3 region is CASSPHEGWDTQYF. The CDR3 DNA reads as TGTGCCAGCAGCCCCCATGAAGGCTGGGATACGCAGTATTTT.

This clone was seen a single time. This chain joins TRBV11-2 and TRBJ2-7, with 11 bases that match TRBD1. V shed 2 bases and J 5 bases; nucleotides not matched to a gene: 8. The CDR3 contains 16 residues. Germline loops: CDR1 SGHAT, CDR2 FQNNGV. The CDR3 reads CASSLTPGQGGHEQYF. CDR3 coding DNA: TGTGCCAGCAGCTTAACACCGGGACAGGGGGGCCACGAGCAGTACTTC.

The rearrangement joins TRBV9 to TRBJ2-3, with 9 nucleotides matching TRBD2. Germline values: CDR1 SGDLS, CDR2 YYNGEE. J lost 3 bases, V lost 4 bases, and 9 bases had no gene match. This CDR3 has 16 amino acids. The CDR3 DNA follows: TGTGCCAGCAGCCCTATAGCGGGAGAACGTACAGATACGCAGTATTTT. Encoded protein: CASSPIAGERTDTQYF.

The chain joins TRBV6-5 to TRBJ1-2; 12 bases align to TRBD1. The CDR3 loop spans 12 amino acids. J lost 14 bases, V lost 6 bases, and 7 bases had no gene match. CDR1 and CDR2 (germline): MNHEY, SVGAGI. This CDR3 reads CASSPGQGARTF. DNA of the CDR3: TGTGCCAGCAGCCCGGGACAGGGGGCGAGGACCTTC.

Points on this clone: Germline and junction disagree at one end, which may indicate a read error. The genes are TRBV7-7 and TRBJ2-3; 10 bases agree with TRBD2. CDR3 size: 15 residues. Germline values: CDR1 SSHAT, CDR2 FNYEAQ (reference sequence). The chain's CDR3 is CASSPGLADTDTQYF. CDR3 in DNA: TGTGCTAGCAGCCCCGGACTAGCGGACACAGATACGCAGTATTTT. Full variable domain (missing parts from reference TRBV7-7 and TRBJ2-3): GAGVSQSPRYKVTKRGQDVTLRCDPISSHATLYWYQQALGQGPEFLTYFNYEAQPDKSGLPSDRFSAERPEGSISTLTIQRTEQRDSAMYRCASSPGLADTDTQYFGPGTRLTVL.

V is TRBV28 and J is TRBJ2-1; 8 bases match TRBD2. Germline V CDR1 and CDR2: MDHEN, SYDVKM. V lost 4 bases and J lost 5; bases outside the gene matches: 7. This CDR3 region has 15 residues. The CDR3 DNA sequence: TGTGCCAGCAGTTCCGTGGCGGGAGGAGACAATGAGCAGTTCTTC. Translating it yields CASSSVAGGDNEQFF. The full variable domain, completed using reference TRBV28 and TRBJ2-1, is DVKVTQSSRYLVKRTGEKVFLECVQDMDHENMFWYRQDPGLGLRLIYFSYDVKMKEKGDIPEGYSVSREKKERFSLILESASTNQTSMYLCASSSVAGGDNEQFFGPGTRLTVL.

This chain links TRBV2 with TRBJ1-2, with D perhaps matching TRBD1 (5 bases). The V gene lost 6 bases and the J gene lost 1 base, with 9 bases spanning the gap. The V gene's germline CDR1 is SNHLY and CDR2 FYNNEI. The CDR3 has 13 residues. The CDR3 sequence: CASSWDGNYGYTF. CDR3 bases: TGTGCCAGCAGCTGGGACGGTAACTATGGCTACACCTTC.

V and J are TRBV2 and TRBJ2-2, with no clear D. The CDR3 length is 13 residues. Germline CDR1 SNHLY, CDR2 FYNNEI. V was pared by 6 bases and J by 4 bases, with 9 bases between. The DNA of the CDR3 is TGTGCCAGCAGAACGGAGCCCACCGGGGAGCTGTTTTTT. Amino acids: CASRTEPTGELFF.

The CDR3 bases are TGCGCCAGCAGCCTAGTGACTAGCGGGGCTGGGGAGACCCAGTACTTC. The encoded protein is CASSLVTSGAGETQYF. J is TRBJ2-5 and V is TRBV5-1, with TRBD2 matching 11 bases. V lost 4 bases and J lost 5; bases outside the gene matches: 10. The CDR3 contains 16 residues. Per germline, CDR1 SGHRS and CDR2 YFSETQ.

The CDR3 loop is CASRRRESNTGELFF. The CDR3 DNA reads TGTGCCAGCCGAAGGCGGGAGTCGAACACCGGGGAGCTGTTTTTT. The chain links TRBV28 to TRBJ2-2; 7 bases line up with TRBD2. The germline gives CDR1 MDHEN, CDR2 SYDVKM. J was trimmed by 0 bases and V by 8 bases; bases with no gene match: 6. CDR3 length equals 15 residues.

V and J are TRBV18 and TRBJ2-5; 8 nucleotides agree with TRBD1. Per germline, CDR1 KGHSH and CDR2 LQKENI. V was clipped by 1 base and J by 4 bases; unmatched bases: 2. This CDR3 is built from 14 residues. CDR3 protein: CASSPRTGRETQYF. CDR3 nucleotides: TGTGCCAGCTCACCACGGACAGGGCGAGAGACCCAGTACTTC.

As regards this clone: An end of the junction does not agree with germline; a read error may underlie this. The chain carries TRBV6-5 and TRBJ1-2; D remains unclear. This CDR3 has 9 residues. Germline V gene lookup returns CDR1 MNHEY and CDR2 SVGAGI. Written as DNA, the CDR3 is TGTGCCAGCAGTAGGGCTTCTATCTTC. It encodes CASSRASIF.

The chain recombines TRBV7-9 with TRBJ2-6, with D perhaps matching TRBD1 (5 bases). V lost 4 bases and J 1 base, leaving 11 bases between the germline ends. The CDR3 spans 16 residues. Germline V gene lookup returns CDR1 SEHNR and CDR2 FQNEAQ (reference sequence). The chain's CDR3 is CASSSTASSGANVLTF. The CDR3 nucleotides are TGTGCCAGCAGCTCGACAGCTTCATCTGGGGCCAACGTCCTGACTTTC.

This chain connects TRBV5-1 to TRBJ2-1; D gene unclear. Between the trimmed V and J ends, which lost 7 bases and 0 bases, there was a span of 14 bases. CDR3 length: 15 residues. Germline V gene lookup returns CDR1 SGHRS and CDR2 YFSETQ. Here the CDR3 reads CASCPTPASYNEQFF. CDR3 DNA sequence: TGCGCCAGCTGCCCAACCCCGGCCTCCTACAATGAGCAGTTCTTC.